A single sample gave rise to the 7 T cell receptor beta chains below, sequenced in a study of molecular identifiers for immune sequencing clone quantification. MiXCR, applied by TCRdb to the PCR reads, yields one record per CDR3 protein. The table shows about 640,000 distinct CDR3 sequences, with approximately 20% occurring only once. Sequenced input: naive CD8+ T cells from blood, with Jurkat cell RNA spiked in. The subset here: FACS-sorted CD8+CD4-CCR7+CD45RA+ naive T cells. All receptors derive from a human donor in good health. Some libraries in this study had Jurkat cell RNA spiked in.

In this sample, this clonotype turned up a few times. The V call is TRBV20-1, the J call TRBJ2-1; TRBD2 aligns across 9 bases. This CDR3 region has 15 residues. Germline-derived CDR1 and CDR2 are DFQATT and SNEGSKA (reference sequence). Trimming cost V 6 bases and J 8 bases; bases outside gene matches: 14. This chain's CDR3 is CSALILAGLIYEQFF. The CDR3 region has the DNA TGCAGTGCGTTGATCCTAGCGGGACTGATATATGAGCAGTTCTTC.

The chain combines TRBV7-9 with TRBJ2-2; 9 bases line up with TRBD1. J gave up 3 bases and V 4 bases, and 6 bases lay outside the gene matches. CDR1 and CDR2 from the germline V gene are SEHNR and FQNEAQ (reference sequence). This CDR3 is 16 amino acids long. CDR3 sequence (DNA): TGTGCCAGCAGCTACACGACAGGGGGTGACACCGGGGAGCTGTTTTTT. This codes for CASSYTTGGDTGELFF.

In regard to this clonotype: This may come from a read error, since a much larger clone is one base off. V and J are TRBV4-1 and TRBJ1-1; D is unresolved. V lost 1 base to trimming and J lost 1 base, with 7 bases between them. This CDR3 region has 14 residues. CDR1 and CDR2 (germline): MGHRA, YSYEKL. The CDR3 region is CASSQVWQNTEAFF. The CDR3 DNA sequence: TGCGCCAGCAGCCAAGTGTGGCAGAACACTGAAGCTTTCTTT.

Remarks on this clonotype: This may stem from a read error, because a much larger clone lies one nucleotide away. The V call is TRBV4-2, the J call TRBJ1-1; tentatively, D is TRBD1 (5 bases). The CDR3 totals 14 residues. CDR1 and CDR2 (germline): LGHNA, YNFKEQ. CDR3 coding DNA: TGTACCAGCAGCCAAGTTGAGTCAGGGCAAGTAGCTTTCTTT. Amino acid sequence: CTSSQVESGQVAFF.

Points on this clonotype: A read error may explain this, as a much larger clone is one base away. Given the absence of the conserved phenylalanine or tryptophan at the CDR3 end, a read error is likely. The chain uses TRBV6-1 and TRBJ1-5; tentative D call: TRBD1 (5 bases). Trimming left V 1 base short and J 2 bases short, with 9 bases between. The CDR3 extends over 15 amino acids. Germline CDR1 reads MNHNS; CDR2 reads SASEGT. CDR3 in DNA: TGTGCCAGCAGTGAAGTCCAGGGAGGCAATCAGCCCCAGCATTTA. Translation: CASSEVQGGNQPQHL.

The table lists this clonotype with many counts. The rearrangement links TRBV3-1 to TRBJ2-7, with D tentatively TRBD1 (6 bases). V lost 1 base, J lost 2 bases, and 9 bases lay in between. The CDR3 has 14 residues. CDR1 and CDR2 (germline): LGHDT, YNNKEL (reference sequence). The CDR3 here is CASSQGTVAYEQYF. As DNA, the CDR3 is TGTGCCAGCAGCCAAGGGACAGTTGCCTACGAGCAGTACTTC.

CDR3 sequence reads: CARTGGGHTYNEQFF. CDR3 in DNA: TGTGCCAGAACAGGGGGCGGACATACCTACAATGAGCAGTTCTTC. The rearrangement uses TRBV2 and TRBJ2-1; TRBD1 aligns across 9 bases. Germline CDR1 is SNHLY and CDR2 is FYNNEI. The V gene end was trimmed by 9 bases and the J gene end by 2 bases; junction bases not matched to a gene: 8. The CDR3 has 15 residues.